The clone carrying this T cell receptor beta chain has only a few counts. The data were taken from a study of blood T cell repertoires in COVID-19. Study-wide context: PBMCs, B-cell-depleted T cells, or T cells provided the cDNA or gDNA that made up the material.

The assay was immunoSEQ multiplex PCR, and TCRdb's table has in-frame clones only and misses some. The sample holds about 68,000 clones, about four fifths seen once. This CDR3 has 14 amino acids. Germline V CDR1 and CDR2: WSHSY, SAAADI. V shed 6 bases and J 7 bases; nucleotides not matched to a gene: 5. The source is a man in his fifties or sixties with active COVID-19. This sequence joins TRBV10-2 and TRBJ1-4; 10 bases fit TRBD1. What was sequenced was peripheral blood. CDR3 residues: CASRETGGGEKLFF. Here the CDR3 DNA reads TGCGCCAGCAGGGAGACAGGGGGCGGTGAAAAACTGTTTTTT.